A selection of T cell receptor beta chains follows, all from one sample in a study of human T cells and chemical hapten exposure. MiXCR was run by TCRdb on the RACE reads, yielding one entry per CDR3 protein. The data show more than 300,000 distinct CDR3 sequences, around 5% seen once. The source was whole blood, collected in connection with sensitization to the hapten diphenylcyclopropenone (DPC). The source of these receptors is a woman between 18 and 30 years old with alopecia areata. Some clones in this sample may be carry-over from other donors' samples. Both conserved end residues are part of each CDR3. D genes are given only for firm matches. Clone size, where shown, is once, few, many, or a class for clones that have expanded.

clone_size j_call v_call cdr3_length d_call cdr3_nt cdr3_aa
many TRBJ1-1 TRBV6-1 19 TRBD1 TGTGCCAGCAGTCGACGGCCCCCGGGACAGAGGACAATGAACACTGAAGCTTTCTTT CASSRRPPGQRTMNTEAFF
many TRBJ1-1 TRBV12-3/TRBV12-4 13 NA TGTGCCAGCAGTTTAGAGGGGGACACTGAAGCTTTCTTT CASSLEGDTEAFF
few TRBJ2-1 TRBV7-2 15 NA TGTGCCAGCAGCTGGACGGGTACCTCCTACAATGAGCAGTTCTTC CASSWTGTSYNEQFF
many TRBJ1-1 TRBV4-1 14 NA TGCGCCAGCAGCTCGACCGGACAGTACACTGAAGCTTTCTTT CASSSTGQYTEAFF
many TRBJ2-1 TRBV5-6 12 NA TGTGCCAGCAGCTCCGAACGGAACCTTCAGTTCTTC CASSSERNLQFF
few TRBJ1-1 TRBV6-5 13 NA TGTGCCAGCAGTTACGGTCGCCTCACTGAAGCTTTCTTT CASSYGRLTEAFF
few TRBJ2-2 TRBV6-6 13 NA TGTGCCAGCAGTGACACAGAGACCGGGGAGCTGTTTTTT CASSDTETGELFF
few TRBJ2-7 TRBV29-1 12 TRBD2 TGCAGCGTTGAGGGGGGGACTCGGGAGCAGTACTTC CSVEGGTREQYF
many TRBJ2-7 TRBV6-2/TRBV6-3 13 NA TGTGCCAGCAGTTCCCGGTTGACCTACGAGCAGTACTTC CASSSRLTYEQYF
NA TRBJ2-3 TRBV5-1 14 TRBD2 TGCGCCAGCAGCGCGGGGGTCCTCACAGATACGCAGTATTTT CASSAGVLTDTQYF
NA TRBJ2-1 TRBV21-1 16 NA TGTGCCAGCAGGGGGTTGCCGGGACGGAAAAACAATGAGCAGTTCTTC CASRGLPGRKNNEQFF
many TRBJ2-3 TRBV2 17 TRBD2 TGTGCCAGCAGGGGGGAAGGGCTAGCGGAAAGCACAGATACGCAGTATTTT CASRGEGLAESTDTQYF
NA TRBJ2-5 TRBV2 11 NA TGTGCCAGCCTACAGCAAGAGACCCAGTACTTC CASLQQETQYF
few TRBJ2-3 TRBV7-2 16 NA TGTGCCAGCAGCTTAAATTTTGGCAGTTTCACAGATACGCAGTATTTT CASSLNFGSFTDTQYF
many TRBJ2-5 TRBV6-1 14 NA TGTGCCAGCAGCTGGACCAGACCCAGAGAGACCCAGTACTTC CASSWTRPRETQYF
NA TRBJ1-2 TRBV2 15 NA TGTGCCAGCAGTGAAGCGCGACGGGGGAACTATGGCTACACCTTC CASSEARRGNYGYTF
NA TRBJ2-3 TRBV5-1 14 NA TGCGCCAGCAGCCCGGGGAGCCCCCCAGATACGCAGTATTTT CASSPGSPPDTQYF
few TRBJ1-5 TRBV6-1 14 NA TGTGCCAGCAGTTACATTGAGAGCAATCAGCCCCAGCATTTT CASSYIESNQPQHF
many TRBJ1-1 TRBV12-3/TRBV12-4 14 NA TGTGCCAGCGCCCTGGGCGTAGGTCGGTCGGAAGCTTTCTTT CASALGVGRSEAFF
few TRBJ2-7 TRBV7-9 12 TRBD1 TGTGCCAGCAGCTTCACAGGGGGCGAGCAGTACTTC CASSFTGGEQYF
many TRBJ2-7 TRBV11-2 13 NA TGTGCCAGCAGCTTAGGACAGAACTACGAGCAGTACTTC CASSLGQNYEQYF
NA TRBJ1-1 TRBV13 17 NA TGTGCCAGCAGCTTAGGCCCAACGGCGAGAATGAACACTGAAGCTTTCTTT CASSLGPTARMNTEAFF
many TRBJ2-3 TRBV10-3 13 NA TGTGCCATCAGTGCGGGTCGTGGGGATACGCAGTATTTT CAISAGRGDTQYF
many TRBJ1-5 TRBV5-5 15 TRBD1 TGTGCCAGCAGCCCATTACAGGGGGTTGATCAGCCCCAGCATTTT CASSPLQGVDQPQHF
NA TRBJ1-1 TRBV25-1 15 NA TGTGCCAGCAGCCCCCCCGCGAGTTTGAACACTGAAGCTTTCTTT CASSPPASLNTEAFF
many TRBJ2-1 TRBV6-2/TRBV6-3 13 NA TGTGCCAGCAGCCCCCTGGAGTCCAATGAGCAGTTCTTC CASSPLESNEQFF
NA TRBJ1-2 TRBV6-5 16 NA TGTGCCAGCAGCCGGACCCTGACAGGAGGAAGCTATGGCTACACCTTC CASSRTLTGGSYGYTF
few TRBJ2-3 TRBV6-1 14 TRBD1 TGTGCCAGCAGGCAGACAGGGGTAGCAGATACGCAGTATTTT CASRQTGVADTQYF
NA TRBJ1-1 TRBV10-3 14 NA TGTGCCATCAGTGAGTCCAGACAGGCCACTGAAGCTTTCTTT CAISESRQATEAFF
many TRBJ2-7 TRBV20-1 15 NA TGCAGTGCTAGAGATCCTAGGACAGCGTTCAGGGAACAGTACTTC CSARDPRTAFREQYF
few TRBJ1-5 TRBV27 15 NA TGTGCCAGCAGTCCCTCCTGGACTTCGCCCCAGCCCCAGCATTTT CASSPSWTSPQPQHF
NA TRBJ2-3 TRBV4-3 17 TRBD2 TGCGCCAGCAGCCACCCAACTAGCGGCTCTCGCACAGATACGCAGTATTTT CASSHPTSGSRTDTQYF
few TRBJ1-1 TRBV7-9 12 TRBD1 TGTGCCAGCAGGCGACAGGGCGCTGAAGCTTTCTTT CASRRQGAEAFF
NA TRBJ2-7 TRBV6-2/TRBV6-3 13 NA TGTGCCAGCAGACCTTCAGGGGAATACGAGCAGTACTTC CASRPSGEYEQYF
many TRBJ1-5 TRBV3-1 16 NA TGTGCCAGCAGCCAAGAGTACGGGGTAGGCAATCAGCCCCAGCATTTT CASSQEYGVGNQPQHF
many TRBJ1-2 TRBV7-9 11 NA TGTGCCAGCAGCTTGGGGGCTGGCTACACCTTC CASSLGAGYTF
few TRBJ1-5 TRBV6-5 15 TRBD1 TGTGCCAGCAGTTCGACAGGGGGTACCAATCAGCCCCAGCATTTT CASSSTGGTNQPQHF
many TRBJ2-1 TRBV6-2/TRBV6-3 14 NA TGTGCCAGCAGACCTACGGAGCGGTACAATGAGCAGTTCTTC CASRPTERYNEQFF
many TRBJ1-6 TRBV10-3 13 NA TGTGCCATCAGTGAGAACTATAATTCACCCCTCCACTTT CAISENYNSPLHF
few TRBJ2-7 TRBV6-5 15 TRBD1 TGTGCCAGCAGTTCCAGACAGGGGCCCCACTACGAGCAGTACTTC CASSSRQGPHYEQYF
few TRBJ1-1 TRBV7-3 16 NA TGTGCCAGCAGCTTATATGGTGGGGGGACGAACACTGAAGCTTTCTTT CASSLYGGGTNTEAFF
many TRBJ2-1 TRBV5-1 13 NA TGCGCCAGCAGCTTGTGGGGGACCAATGAGCAGTTCTTC CASSLWGTNEQFF
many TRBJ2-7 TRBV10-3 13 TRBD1 TGTGCCATCAGTGGACAGGGGACCTACGAGCAGTACTTC CAISGQGTYEQYF
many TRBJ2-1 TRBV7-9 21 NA TGTGCCAGCAGCTCAACGACTGGGCAGTACTCCCCATTCAGCTCCTACAATGAGCAGTTCTTC CASSSTTGQYSPFSSYNEQFF
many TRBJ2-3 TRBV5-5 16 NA TGTGCCAGCAGCACCGGACACCCCACCAGCACAGATACGCAGTATTTT CASSTGHPTSTDTQYF
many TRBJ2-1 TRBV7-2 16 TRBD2 TGTGCCAGCAGCTTGCGTAGCGGGGGGATCGTCGATGAGCAGTTCTTC CASSLRSGGIVDEQFF
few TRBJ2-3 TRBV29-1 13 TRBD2 TGCAGCGTTGCGGGTAGCGGGGGAAGGACGCAGTATTTT CSVAGSGGRTQYF
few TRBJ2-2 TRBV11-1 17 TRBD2 TGTGCCAGCACTCCCCACCGGGGGGGCGGGGGAACCGGGGAGCTGTTTTTT CASTPHRGGGGTGELFF
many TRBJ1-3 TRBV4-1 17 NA TGCGCCAGCAGCCGTTCAACCTCTCCGGGCCCCCTGGGCACCATATATTTT CASSRSTSPGPLGTIYF
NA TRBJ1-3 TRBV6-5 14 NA TGTGCCAGCAGTTCGGTCCTCTCTGGAAACACCATATATTTT CASSSVLSGNTIYF
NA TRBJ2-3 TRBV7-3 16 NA TGTGCCAGCAGCCCCTCTGCGGGGACTAGCACAGATACGCAGTATTTT CASSPSAGTSTDTQYF
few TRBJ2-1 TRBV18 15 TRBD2 TGTGCCAGCTCTCCATCCCAGCGGGGAGGCGATGAGCAGTTCTTC CASSPSQRGGDEQFF
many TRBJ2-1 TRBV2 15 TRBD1 TGTGCCAGCAGTCCCGACAGGGAGATATACAATGAGCAGTTCTTC CASSPDREIYNEQFF
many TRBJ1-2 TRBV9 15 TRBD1 TGTGCCAGCTGTACCCCGGACAGGGGGTATCCTGGCTACACCTTC CASCTPDRGYPGYTF
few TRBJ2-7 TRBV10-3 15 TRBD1 TGTGCCATCAGCCCGGGACAGGATTCCTCCTACGAGCAGTACTTC CAISPGQDSSYEQYF